Below are 10 T cell receptor beta chains sequenced from a single sample in a study of blood T cell repertoires in COVID-19. Sequencing used immunoSEQ multiplex PCR; TCRdb keeps in-frame clones, though not all of them. The table shows 200,000 or so clones, with 86% occurring only once. Specimen: PBMCs or T cells enriched from blood (not recorded which). These receptor sequences come from a woman aged 40 to 55 with acute COVID-19.

The V call is TRBV12-2, the J call TRBJ1-5; the table's D call, TRBD1, has no DNA check behind it. TRBV12-2 is a pseudogene locus. CDR3 length: 16 amino acids. Written as DNA, the CDR3 is TGTGCAAGTCGCTTATTAAGGTGGGGCGTGAATCAGCCCCAGCATTTT. Amino acid sequence: CASRLLRWGVNQPQHF.

This clone has a handful of counts. The gene calls are TRBV12-3 or TRBV12-4 and TRBJ2-1; unclear D gene. V was clipped by 4 bases and J by 7 bases, with 5 bases between them. This CDR3 has 11 residues. The CDR3 coding sequence is TGTGCCAGCAGTTCACAAAATGAGCAGTTCTTC. It specifies CASSSQNEQFF.

The chain links TRBV12-3 or TRBV12-4 to TRBJ2-1, with 7 bases aligning to TRBD1. The CDR3 extends over 13 amino acids. With 5 bases clipped from V and 7 bases from J, the junction kept 5 bases outside the gene matches. DNA of the CDR3: TGTGCCAGCAGTCCCCAGACAGGGAATGAGCAGTTCTTC. Protein: CASSPQTGNEQFF.

The rearrangement joins TRBV11-2 to TRBJ1-1, with D possibly TRBD1 on 5 matching bases. Looked up from germline, CDR1 is SGHAT and CDR2 is FQNNGV. Trimming removed 5 bases at V and 5 bases at J, with 9 bases between. The CDR3 extends over 12 amino acids. In DNA, the CDR3 is TGTGCCAGCAGCCCGCGGGGGACTGAAGCTTTCTTT. Translating it yields CASSPRGTEAFF.

The rearrangement joins TRBV5-1 to TRBJ2-1; 8 bases line up with TRBD2. The J segment lost 4 bases and the V segment lost 4 bases, leaving 10 bases of the junction unmatched. There are 16 residues in the CDR3. Germline CDR1 is SGHRS and CDR2 is YFSETQ. The CDR3 nucleotides are TGCGCCAGCAGCCCTAGGGAAGCGGGGGAGTACAATGAGCAGTTCTTC. Its protein is CASSPREAGEYNEQFF.

This chain connects TRBV5-6 to TRBJ1-1, with TRBD1 matching 8 bases. This CDR3 contains 18 residues. V shed 4 bases and J 4 bases; nucleotides not matched to a gene: 18. Germline assignment: CDR1 SGHDT and CDR2 YYEEEE. The DNA for the CDR3 is TGTGCCAGCAGCCCGGCAGGGGCAGGGGGCGCGGTGGGCACTGAAGCTTTCTTT. It specifies CASSPAGAGGAVGTEAFF.

The chain employs TRBV18 and TRBJ1-2; 8 bases line up with TRBD1. There are 13 residues in the CDR3. Germline CDR1 and CDR2: KGHSH and LQKENI. Trimming cost V 6 bases and J 8 bases; bases outside gene matches: 8. For the CDR3, the DNA is TGTGCCAGCTCCCCAGGGGGCGCGGAAGGCTACACCTTC. Residues: CASSPGGAEGYTF. The full variable domain, in which reference TRBV18 and TRBJ1-2 provide the parts outside the CDR3, is NAGVMQNPRHLVRRRGQEARLRCSPMKGHSHVYWYRQLPEEGLKFMVYLQKENIIDESGMPKERFSAEFPKEGPSILRIQQVVRGDSAAYFCASSPGGAEGYTFGSGTRLTVV.

The V call is TRBV6-1, the J call TRBJ2-7; TRBD1 might be the D (5 bases). The CDR3 is 15 residues long. Trimming cost V 2 bases and J 5 bases, with 16 bases left between them. CDR1 and CDR2 from the germline V gene are MNHNS and SASEGT. This CDR3 is CASSERGSFSNEQYF. CDR3 nucleotides: TGTGCCAGCAGTGAAAGGGGTAGCTTCTCTAACGAGCAGTACTTC.

The chain is built from TRBV12-3 or TRBV12-4 and TRBJ2-7; no definite D call. V was shortened by 3 bases and J by 4 bases, with 7 bases between the two germline ends. This CDR3 has 12 amino acids. Here the CDR3 DNA reads TGTGCCAGCAGTTTCCGGGTTTACGAGCAGTACTTC. The encoded protein is CASSFRVYEQYF.

Only one count was recorded for this clone. The V and J genes are TRBV5-8 and TRBJ1-2; TRBD1 might be the D (5 bases). The length of the CDR3 is 13 residues. Trimming left V 0 bases short and J 4 bases short, with 7 bases between. Germline V gene sequence: CDR1 SGHTS, CDR2 YDEGEE. CDR3 coding DNA: TGTGCCAGCAGCTTGGACAGGTCCTATGGCTACACCTTC. Its translation is CASSLDRSYGYTF.